This T cell receptor beta chain was identified in a study of shared clonotypes between healthy human individuals (dated by TCRdb to 2018 to 2021). Regarding the study in general: The cohort comprised a couple of women and a few men aged 18 to 49 years. For each donor, three plates each were used for CD4 naive and CD4 memory, two plates were used for CD8 naive, and one plate was used for CD8 memory. The study deeply sequenced blood TCR repertoires of 5 or 6 healthy adults to estimate repertoire size and the extent of clonotype sharing between individuals. To increase sequencing depth and limit assay-specific biases, TCR repertoire library preparation and sequencing were carried out by different laboratories using diverse techniques. Between about 0.8 and 9 billion PBMCs per donor were obtained by leukapheresis.

Using the deep immunoSEQ assay, TCR CDR3 regions were amplified from genomic DNA by multiplex PCR. Extracted genomic DNA from each cell subset was spread evenly across all wells of several immunoSEQ 96-well plates, with each plate serving as a replicate. Each replicate PCR for sorted subsets received around 200 ng genomic DNA, equal to 30,000 or so T cell genomes. Purified libraries were measured with a Qubit 3.0 fluorometer, size-checked on a Bioanalyzer 2100, and measured again with the KAPA Library Quantification kit. Each immunoSEQ 96-well plate was sequenced on its own single-read 150-cycle Illumina NextSeq 550 flow cell. In the source study's methods: Because the immunoSEQ output included only junctional sequences and no quality scores, the filtering could not be the same as the filtering used for full-length reads. Sequences were annotated with PyIR, a Python wrapper for IgBLAST v1.9, and V/J genes and CDR3 were assigned using IMGT germline references. Any read was removed if the V/J assignment was weak (E-value above 1e-6), the CDR3 was missing, or the read contained stop codons, out-of-frame junctions, or ambiguous translated residues. V3J clonotypes were defined by identical inferred V gene, J gene, and CDR3 amino acid sequence. Percentage overlap between repertoires was calculated by dividing the number of shared unique clonotypes by the size of the smaller repertoire. Repertoire richness was assessed with RTK rarefaction, the Chao1 estimator, and Recon v2.1 estimates of unobserved clonotypes. Generation probabilities for all TCRbeta clonotypes obtained by the gDNA method from a few donors were computed using OLGA. Drawn from immuneACCESS, this table holds only the in-frame rearrangements with V and J called that TCRdb kept. Clones are partly lost; checked studies trace under half to an unresolved V gene and leave the rest unexplained. D and trimming come from the DNA, and the V and J calls and clone size come from that table. Across this sample there are around 1.5 million clones, with 98% seen only once. The top ten clones comprise roughly 0.4% of the sample.

Donors were healthy HIV-negative adults with no recently reported acute infections or vaccinations. Every donor was a Caucasian adult residing in Nashville, Tennessee, USA. CD4+ T cells were enriched by magnetic negative selection; naive cells were then positively selected on CD45RA, and the negative fraction formed the memory subset. Blood was obtained by leukapheresis, after which PBMCs were separated by Ficoll-Histopaque density gradient centrifugation and cryopreserved in liquid nitrogen vapor phase. Analytical flow cytometry was used to check the purity and quantity of every magnetically sorted T cell population. From each sorted fraction, genomic DNA was isolated and quantified by UV absorbance on a Nanodrop 2000c. As to this clone: It has no known antigen specificity. Base quality data are lacking; no much larger clone is found one base away.

Via the germline V gene, CDR1 is MDHEN and CDR2 SYDVKM. Unmatched junction bases come to 4, with V trimmed by 3 bases and J by 7 bases. Spanning cysteine to phenylalanine, the CDR3 consists of 13 amino acids. Kept here is only the CDR3 DNA, which spans 39 bases and is read in frame from base 1. What the authors observed across the whole study: Incomplete sequencing was indicated by rarefaction of sorted-subset datasets, despite the large sequencing depth. Sampling was restricted to blood, and TCR repertoires in tissues likely differ from the TCR repertoires found in blood. Compared with non-shared clonotypes, clonotypes shared by all four sorted-subset donors had higher generation probabilities. Because the study included only a small number of donors, the genetic and exposure-history diversity represented was limited. Pairwise subsampling indicated that sequencing depth was expected to affect the degree of clonotype sharing among donors. Approximately 5% of naive CD4, approximately 3.7% of naive CD8, roughly 2.4% of memory CD4, and less than 0.45% of memory CD8 clonotypes were shared across four donors. Larger estimated clonotype richness was generally found for naive subsets than for memory subsets.

Sequencing was done on a sample of naive CD4+ T cells sorted from blood. The cell subset or site label, as the study defines it: CD45RA+ positively selected. The sequence is built from TRBV28 and TRBJ1-2, with 8 bases aligning to TRBD1. This clonotype was sampled from a man aged 25-45 years in good health. The DNA is TGTGCCAGCAGTTTGACAGGGGCGTTTGGCTACACCTTC. It is translated as CASSLTGAFGYTF.